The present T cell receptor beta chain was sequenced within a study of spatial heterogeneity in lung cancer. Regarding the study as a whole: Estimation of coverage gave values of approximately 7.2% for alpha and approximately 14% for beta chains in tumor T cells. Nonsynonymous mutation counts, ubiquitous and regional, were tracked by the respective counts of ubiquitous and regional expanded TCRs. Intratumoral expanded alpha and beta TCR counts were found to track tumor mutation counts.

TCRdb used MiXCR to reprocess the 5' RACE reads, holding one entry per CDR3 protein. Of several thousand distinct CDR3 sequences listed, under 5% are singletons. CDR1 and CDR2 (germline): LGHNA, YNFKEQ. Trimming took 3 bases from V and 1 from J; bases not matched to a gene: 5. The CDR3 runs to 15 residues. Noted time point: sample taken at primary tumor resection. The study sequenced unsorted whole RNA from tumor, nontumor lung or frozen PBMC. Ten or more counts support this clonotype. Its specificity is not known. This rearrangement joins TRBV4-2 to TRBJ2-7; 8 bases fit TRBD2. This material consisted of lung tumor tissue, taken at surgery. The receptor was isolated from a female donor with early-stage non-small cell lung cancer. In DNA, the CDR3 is TGTGCCAGCAGCCACGCCAGACTAGCGTCCTACGAGCAGTACTTC. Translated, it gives CASSHARLASYEQYF.